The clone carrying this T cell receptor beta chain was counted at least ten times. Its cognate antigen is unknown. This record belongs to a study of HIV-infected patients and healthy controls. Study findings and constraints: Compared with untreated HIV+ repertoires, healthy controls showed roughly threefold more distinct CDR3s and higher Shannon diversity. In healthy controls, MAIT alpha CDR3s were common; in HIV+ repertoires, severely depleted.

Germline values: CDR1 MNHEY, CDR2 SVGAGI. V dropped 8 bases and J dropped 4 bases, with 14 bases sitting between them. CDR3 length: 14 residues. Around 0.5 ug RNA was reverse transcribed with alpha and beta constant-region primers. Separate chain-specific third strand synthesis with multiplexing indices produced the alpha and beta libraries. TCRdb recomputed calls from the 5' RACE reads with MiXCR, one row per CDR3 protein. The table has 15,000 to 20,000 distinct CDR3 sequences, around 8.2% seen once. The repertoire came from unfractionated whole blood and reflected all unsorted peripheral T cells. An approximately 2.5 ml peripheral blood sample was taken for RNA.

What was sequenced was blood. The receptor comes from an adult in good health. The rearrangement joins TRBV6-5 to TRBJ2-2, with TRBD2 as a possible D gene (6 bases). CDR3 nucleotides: TGTGCCAGCCTTAGGAGGGGAAGCACCGGGGAGCTGTTTTTT. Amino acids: CASLRRGSTGELFF.